The clone carrying this T cell receptor (beta chain) has more than one count but fewer than ten. This entry comes from a study of OX40 agonist ivuxolimab in advanced cancers. As for the study in general: Three individuals attained partial responses, comprising one hepatocellular carcinoma case and two cutaneous melanoma cases.

Clones were read by immunoSEQ multiplex PCR, and TCRdb kept only the in-frame ones, dropping some. Of 25,000 to 35,000 clones detected, more than 75% appear once; the ten largest clones hold around 15%. After removal of 6 bases from V and 9 bases from J, the junction contained 7 bases not matched to a gene. The CDR3 is 15 residues long. Germline V gene sequence: CDR1 MDHEN, CDR2 SYDVKM. This sequence was found in an adult with an advanced solid tumor such as melanoma, head and neck, liver or kidney cancer. The specimen was CD4+ or CD8+ T cells sorted from blood, collected in a trial of the OX40 agonist ivuxolimab. The chain recombines TRBV28 with TRBJ2-1, with 14 positions matching TRBD2. CDR3 nucleotide sequence: TGTGCCAGCAGATTGGGGACTAGCGGGAGAGTTGAGCAGTTCTTC. This gives the protein CASRLGTSGRVEQFF. Full variable domain (rest looked up from reference TRBV28 and TRBJ2-1): DVKVTQSSRYLVKRTGEKVFLECVQDMDHENMFWYRQDPGLGLRLIYFSYDVKMKEKGDIPEGYSVSREKKERFSLILESASTNQTSMYLCASRLGTSGRVEQFFGPGTRLTVL.